This T cell receptor (beta chain) was documented in a study of blood T cell repertoires in COVID-19. Study summary: The cDNA or gDNA used as material had been derived from T cells, B-cell-depleted T cells, or PBMCs.

Repertoires were generated with immunoSEQ multiplex PCR, while TCRdb's copy carries only in-frame clones and drops some. The sample includes some 290,000 clones, nearly 90% seen only once; the top ten take around 10%. This CDR3 has 14 amino acids. Germline V CDR1 and CDR2: LNHDA, SQIVND (reference sequence). Trimming took 10 bases from V and 2 from J; bases not matched to a gene: 10. The chain links TRBV19 to TRBJ1-1, with TRBD1 matching 7 bases. This receptor was obtained from a woman aged 30 to 39 with COVID-19, enrolled during active disease. The sequencing input was peripheral blood. The DNA of the CDR3 is TGTGCCACCTCAAAAGGACAGGTTAACACTGAAGCTTTCTTT. Protein: CATSKGQVNTEAFF.